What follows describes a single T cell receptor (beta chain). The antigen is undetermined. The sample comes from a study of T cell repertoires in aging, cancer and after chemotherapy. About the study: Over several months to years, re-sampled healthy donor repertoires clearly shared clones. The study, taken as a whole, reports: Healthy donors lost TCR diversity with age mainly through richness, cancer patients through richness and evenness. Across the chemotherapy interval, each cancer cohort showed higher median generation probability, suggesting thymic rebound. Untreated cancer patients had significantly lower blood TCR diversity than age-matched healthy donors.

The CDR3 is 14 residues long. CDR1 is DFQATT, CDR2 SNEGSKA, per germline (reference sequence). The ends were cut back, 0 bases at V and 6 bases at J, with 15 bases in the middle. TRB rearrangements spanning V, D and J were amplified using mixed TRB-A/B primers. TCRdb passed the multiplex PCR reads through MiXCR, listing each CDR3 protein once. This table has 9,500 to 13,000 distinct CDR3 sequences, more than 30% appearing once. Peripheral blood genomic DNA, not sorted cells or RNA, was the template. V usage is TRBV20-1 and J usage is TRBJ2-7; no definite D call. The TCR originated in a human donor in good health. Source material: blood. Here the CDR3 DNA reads TGCAGTGCTAGAGATCGGAGCCGAACTGGCGAGCAGTACTTC. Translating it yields CSARDRSRTGEQYF.